This T cell receptor beta chain was obtained from a study of blood T cell repertoires in COVID-19. Study-wide context: T cells, B-cell-depleted T cells, or PBMCs supplied cDNA or gDNA.

Germline loops: CDR1 SGHRS, CDR2 YFSETQ. Between the trimmed V and J ends, which lost 4 bases and 0 bases, there was a span of 14 bases. There are 15 residues in the CDR3. Study processing details: Estimates of nucleated cell counts were drawn from the amplification of reference gene primers. Some clones are missing from TCRdb's copy, which holds only in-frame ones; the method was immunoSEQ multiplex PCR. V and J calls and clone size are copied from that table; D and trimming were computed from the DNA. The sample includes around 200,000 clones, roughly 80% of them seen just once. The sequence derives from a woman between 45 and 60 years old with acute or convalescent COVID-19. What was sequenced was peripheral blood. The rearrangement uses TRBV5-1 and TRBJ2-7; D may be TRBD2 (6 bases). CDR3 DNA: TGCGCCAGCAGCCCCGGGGACTCCGCCTCCTACGAGCAGTACTTC. This gives the protein CASSPGDSASYEQYF.